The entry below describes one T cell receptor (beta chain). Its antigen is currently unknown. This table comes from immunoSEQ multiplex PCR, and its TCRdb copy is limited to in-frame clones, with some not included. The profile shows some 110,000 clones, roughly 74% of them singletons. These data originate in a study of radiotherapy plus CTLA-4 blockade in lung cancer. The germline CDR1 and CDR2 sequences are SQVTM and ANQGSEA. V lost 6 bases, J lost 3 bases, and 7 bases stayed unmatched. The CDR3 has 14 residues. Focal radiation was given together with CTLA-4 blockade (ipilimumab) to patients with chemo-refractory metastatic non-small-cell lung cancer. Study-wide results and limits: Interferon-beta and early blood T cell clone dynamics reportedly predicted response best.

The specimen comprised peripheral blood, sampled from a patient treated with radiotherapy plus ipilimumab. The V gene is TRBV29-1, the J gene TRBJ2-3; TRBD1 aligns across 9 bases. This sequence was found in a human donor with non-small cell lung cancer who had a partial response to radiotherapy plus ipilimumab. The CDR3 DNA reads TGCAGCGTCACGACAGGGGGTTGGACAGATACGCAGTATTTT. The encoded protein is CSVTTGGWTDTQYF.